In its sample, the clone carrying this T cell receptor (beta chain) was seen once. Some clones are missing from TCRdb's copy, which holds only in-frame ones; the method was immunoSEQ multiplex PCR. The sample carries under 150,000 clones, roughly 84% recorded once. The data were obtained in a study of blood T cell repertoires in COVID-19. Trimming cost V 4 bases and J 6 bases; bases outside gene matches: 1. The length of the CDR3 is 13 residues. CDR1 and CDR2 from the germline V gene are SGHRS and YFSETQ. The receptor's source is a human donor in a cohort sampled during active COVID-19. Sequencing used peripheral blood. The chain is built from TRBV5-1 and TRBJ1-4; 9 bases agree with TRBD1. The CDR3: CASSGTGHEKLFF. The CDR3 bases are TGCGCCAGCAGCGGGACAGGGCATGAAAAACTGTTTTTT.